The clone carrying this T cell receptor (beta chain) was seen just once. These data come from a study of blood T cell repertoires in COVID-19. About the study: The origin of the acute and convalescent COVID-19 samples was the United States, Italy and Spain. Sources were T cells, B-cell-depleted T cells, or PBMCs; the material itself was cDNA or gDNA.

CDR1 and CDR2 (germline): LGHNA, YNFKEQ. There are 14 residues in the CDR3. V lost 3 bases, J lost 5 bases, and 13 bases lay in between. The authors' processing: Estimates of nucleated cell counts were drawn from the amplification of reference gene primers. The method was immunoSEQ multiplex PCR; TCRdb's version includes in-frame clones alone and lacks a portion of them. V and J calls plus clone size are reproduced from that table; the DNA served to infer D and trimming. The sample has fewer than 45,000 clones, around 81% seen once. The chain employs TRBV4-2 and TRBJ2-5, with D maybe TRBD2 (5 bases). The receptor's source is a man between 35 and 55 years old with active or convalescent COVID-19. The sequenced sample was peripheral blood. CDR3 residues: CASSHSTRGETQYF. The DNA of the CDR3 is TGTGCCAGCAGCCATTCTACCCGCGGGGAGACCCAGTACTTC.